The 17 T cell receptor beta chains below come from one sample, sequenced in a study of cytomegalovirus exposure and HLA in healthy donors. Both 60 Vbeta primers and 13 Jbeta primers went into the PCR. Clones were sequenced by immunoSEQ multiplex PCR, and TCRdb holds only the in-frame ones, with some missing. The repertoire holds over 200,000 clones, with around 80% as singletons. Sample: PBMCs. These receptors all stem from a woman aged 40 to 49 in good health and CMV-seronegative.

The CDR3 bases are TGTGCCAGCAGTATGACAGCAACTAATGAAAAACTGTTTTTT. Translation: CASSMTATNEKLFF. The chain couples TRBV27 to TRBJ1-4; D perhaps matches TRBD1 (5 bases). The CDR3 totals 14 residues. The V end lost 5 bases, the J end lost 0 bases, and 7 bases lay between the germline ends. Germline CDR1 is MNHEY and CDR2 is SMNVEV (reference sequence).

V gene TRBV4-3 combines with J gene TRBJ2-3; the match to TRBD2 covers 10 bases. The CDR3 loop spans 16 amino acids. Germline V gene data show CDR1 as LGHNA and CDR2 as YSLEER. After removal of 3 bases from V and 1 base from J, the junction contained 4 bases not matched to a gene. The CDR3 spells CASSQSTSGGTDTQYF. CDR3 sequence (DNA): TGCGCCAGCAGCCAGTCAACTAGCGGGGGCACAGATACGCAGTATTTT.

The J gene is TRBJ2-5, the V gene TRBV30; D remains unclear. The CDR3 sequence is 13 residues long. V lost 2 bases and J lost 3, with 10 bases in between. Looked up from germline, CDR1 is GTSNPN and CDR2 is SVGIG (reference sequence). CDR3 sequence reads: CAWSLANKETQYF. CDR3 DNA: TGTGCCTGGAGTTTGGCAAACAAAGAGACCCAGTACTTC.

This clone was seen a few times. The genes are TRBV28 and TRBJ2-7; D may be TRBD2 (6 bases). Germline lookup yields CDR1 MDHEN and CDR2 SYDVKM. V lost 7 bases and J lost 5, with 15 bases in between. The CDR3 totals 13 residues. CDR3 nucleotides: TGTGCCAGCACCCCGTTCTGGGGGGACGAGCAGTACTTC. Translated: CASTPFWGDEQYF.

The rearrangement uses TRBV5-5 and TRBJ2-7, with TRBD1 matching 7 bases. The germline V gene encodes CDR1 SGHKS and CDR2 YYEKEE (reference sequence). V shed 3 bases and J 4 bases; nucleotides not matched to a gene: 13. This CDR3 has 16 residues. CDR3 loop: CASSSAGDSGFYEQYF. For the CDR3, the DNA is TGTGCCAGCAGCTCGGCTGGGGACAGCGGATTTTACGAGCAGTACTTC.

J is TRBJ2-2 and V is TRBV15, with D hard to call. This CDR3 contains 14 residues. Per the germline V gene, CDR1 is LNHNV and CDR2 is YYDKDF (reference sequence). Trimming removed 0 bases from V and 6 bases from J, with 8 bases in between. The CDR3 sequence: CATSRDPVPGELFF. DNA for the CDR3: TGTGCCACCAGCAGAGATCCAGTGCCCGGGGAGCTGTTTTTT.

The V gene is TRBV5-1, the J gene TRBJ2-5; the D gene is possibly TRBD1 (6 bases). V lost 0 bases and J 1 base, leaving 10 bases between the germline ends. Germline-derived CDR1 and CDR2 are SGHRS and YFSETQ. The length of the CDR3 is 15 residues. The CDR3 spells CASSLEGTTQETQYF. CDR3 nucleotides: TGCGCCAGCAGCTTGGAGGGGACAACCCAAGAGACCCAGTACTTC. The full variable domain, in which reference TRBV5-1 and TRBJ2-5 provide the parts outside the CDR3, is KAGVTQTPRYLIKTRGQQVTLSCSPISGHRSVSWYQQTPGQGLQFLFEYFSETQRNKGNFPGRFSGRQFSNSRSEMNVSTLELGDSALYLCASSLEGTTQETQYFGPGTRLLVL.

The chain is built from TRBV6-1 and TRBJ1-6; 10 bases match TRBD1. The CDR3 is 20 amino acids. The V and J ends lost 4 bases and 8 bases, in that order; junction bases with no gene match: 20. Germline assignment: CDR1 MNHNS and CDR2 SASEGT. The CDR3 is CASSAPDRGLFGLADSPLHF. CDR3 coding DNA: TGTGCCAGCAGTGCCCCGGACAGGGGGTTATTTGGTCTGGCAGATTCACCCCTCCACTTT.

This chain uses TRBV29-1 with TRBJ1-6; perhaps TRBD1 as D (5 bases). V lost 6 bases and J 2 bases, leaving 8 bases between the germline ends. Germline V gives CDR1 SQVTM, CDR2 ANQGSEA. This CDR3 has 13 residues. The CDR3 reads CSVLDTYNSPLHF. The CDR3 DNA sequence: TGCAGCGTGCTGGACACCTATAATTCACCCCTCCACTTT. Filled out from reference TRBV29-1 and TRBJ1-6, the complete variable domain reads SAVISQKPSRDICQRGTSLTIQCQVDSQVTMMFWYRQQPGQSLTLIATANQGSEATYESGFVIDKFPISRPNLTFSTLTVSNMSPEDSSIYLCSVLDTYNSPLHFGNGTRLTVT.

This clone was observed a handful of times. The chain uses TRBV6-6 and TRBJ1-1; TRBD1 matches 7 bases. The germline V gene encodes CDR1 MNHNY and CDR2 SVGAGI (reference sequence). V lost 11 bases to trimming and J lost 0 bases; unmatched junction nucleotides: 6. CDR3 length: 13 amino acids. DNA for the CDR3: TGTGCCGGCTCAGGGGGTGTGAACACTGAAGCTTTCTTT. Amino acids: CAGSGGVNTEAFF.

The chain joins TRBV29-1 to TRBJ2-2, with a possible D match to TRBD1 (6 bases). CDR1 is SQVTM, CDR2 ANQGSEA, per germline. Trimming took off 6 bases at V and 5 bases at J, with 16 bases between the two ends. This CDR3 spans 14 amino acids. The CDR3 sequence is CSVGARGGTGELFF. The CDR3 DNA sequence: TGCAGCGTAGGGGCCAGGGGTGGGACCGGGGAGCTGTTTTTT.

V is TRBV4-1 and J is TRBJ1-1, with D perhaps matching TRBD1 (5 bases). The CDR3 covers 14 residues. Trimming took off 3 bases at V and 4 bases at J, with 12 bases between the two ends. The germline V gene has CDR1 MGHRA and CDR2 YSYEKL. CDR3 in amino acids: CASSHRGPGTEAFF. In nucleotides, the CDR3 is TGCGCCAGCAGCCATAGGGGCCCGGGCACTGAAGCTTTCTTT.

The V and J genes are TRBV6-1 and TRBJ2-5; weak D call: TRBD1 (6 bases). Gene TRBJ2-7 matches the end of the DNA better, so the J call may be wrong. CDR3 length: 14 residues. Looked up from germline, CDR1 is MNHNS and CDR2 is SASEGT. CDR3 coding DNA: TGTGCCAGCAGGACTGCACAGGGCTCCTACGAGCAGTACTTC. Its protein product is CASRTAQGSYEQYF.

The chain combines TRBV27 with TRBJ2-3; tentative D call: TRBD2 (7 bases). V was clipped by 4 bases and J by 0 bases, with 17 bases between them. The CDR3 extends over 17 amino acids. The germline gives CDR1 MNHEY, CDR2 SMNVEV (reference sequence). CDR3 sequence: CASSSSVGGGSTDTQYF. CDR3 DNA: TGTGCCAGCAGTTCCTCCGTAGGGGGGGGTAGCACAGATACGCAGTATTTT.

The chain combines TRBV27 with TRBJ2-1, with 7 bases that match TRBD1. The CDR3 is made up of 16 amino acids. The V gene's germline CDR1 is MNHEY and CDR2 SMNVEV (reference sequence). Losses at the gene ends were 10 bases for V and 4 bases for J; bases not matched to a gene: 16. This chain's CDR3 is CATLRGQPSLYNEQFF. The DNA for the CDR3 is TGTGCCACTCTCCGGGGACAGCCTTCCCTATACAATGAGCAGTTCTTC.

V is TRBV7-9 and J is TRBJ2-7; 8 bases line up with TRBD1. This CDR3 has 14 residues. The V segment lost 5 bases and the J segment 1 base; nucleotides outside the gene matches: 4. Germline CDR1 and CDR2: SEHNR and FQNEAQ (reference sequence). The CDR3 DNA reads as TGTGCCAGCAGCCCGAGGGACAGGTCCTACGAGCAGTACTTC. Protein product: CASSPRDRSYEQYF.

The V gene is TRBV6-6, the J gene TRBJ1-1; the D gene is possibly TRBD1 (6 bases). V gave up 4 bases and J gave up 1 base, with 13 bases separating them. Germline V gives CDR1 MNHNY, CDR2 SVGAGI (reference sequence). The CDR3 is made up of 15 amino acids. For the CDR3, the DNA is TGTGCCAGCAGTTCTTACAGGGAGAAGAACACTGAAGCTTTCTTT. It is translated as CASSSYREKNTEAFF.